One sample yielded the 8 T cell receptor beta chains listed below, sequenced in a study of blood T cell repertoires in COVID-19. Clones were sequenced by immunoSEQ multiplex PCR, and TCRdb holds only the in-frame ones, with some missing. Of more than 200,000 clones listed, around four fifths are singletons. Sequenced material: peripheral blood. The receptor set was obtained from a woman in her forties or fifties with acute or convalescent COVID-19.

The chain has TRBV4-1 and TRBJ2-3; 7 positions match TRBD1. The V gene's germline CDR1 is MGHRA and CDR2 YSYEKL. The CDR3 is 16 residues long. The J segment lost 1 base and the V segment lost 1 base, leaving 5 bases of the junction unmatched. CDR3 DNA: TGCGCCAGCAGCCAAGCACGGGACAGCGGCACAGATACGCAGTATTTT. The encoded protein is CASSQARDSGTDTQYF.

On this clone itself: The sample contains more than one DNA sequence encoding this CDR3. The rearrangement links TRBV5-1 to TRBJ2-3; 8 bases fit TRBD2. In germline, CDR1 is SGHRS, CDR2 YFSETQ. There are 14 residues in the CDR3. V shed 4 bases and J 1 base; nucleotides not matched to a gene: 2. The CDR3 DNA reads TGCGCCAGCAGCCCCGGGGGGGGCACAGATACGCAGTATTTT. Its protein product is CASSPGGGTDTQYF. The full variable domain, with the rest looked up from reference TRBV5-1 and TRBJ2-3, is KAGVTQTPRYLIKTRGQQVTLSCSPISGHRSVSWYQQTPGQGLQFLFEYFSETQRNKGNFPGRFSGRQFSNSRSEMNVSTLELGDSALYLCASSPGGGTDTQYFGPGTRLTVL.

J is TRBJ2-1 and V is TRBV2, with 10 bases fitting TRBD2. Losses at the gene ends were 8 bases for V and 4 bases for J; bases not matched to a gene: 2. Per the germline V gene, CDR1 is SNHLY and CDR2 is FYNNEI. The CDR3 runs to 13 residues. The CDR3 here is CASGTSAYNEQFF. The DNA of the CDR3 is TGTGCCAGCGGGACTAGCGCATACAATGAGCAGTTCTTC. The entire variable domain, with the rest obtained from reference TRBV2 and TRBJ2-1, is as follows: EPEVTQTPSHQVTQMGQEVILRCVPISNHLYFYWYRQILGQKVEFLVSFYNNEISEKSEIFDDQFSVERPDGSNFTLKIRSTKLEDSAMYFCASGTSAYNEQFFGPGTRLTVL.

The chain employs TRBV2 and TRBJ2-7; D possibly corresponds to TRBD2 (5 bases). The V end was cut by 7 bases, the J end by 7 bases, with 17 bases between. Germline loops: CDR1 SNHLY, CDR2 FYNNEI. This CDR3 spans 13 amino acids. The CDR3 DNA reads TGTGCCAGCATCTACGGACCCCCGGGAGAGCAGTACTTC. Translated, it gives CASIYGPPGEQYF.

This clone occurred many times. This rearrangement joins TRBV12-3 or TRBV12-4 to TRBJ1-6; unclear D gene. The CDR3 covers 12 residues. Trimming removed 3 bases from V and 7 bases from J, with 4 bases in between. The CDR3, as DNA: TGTGCCAGCAGTTTTCGGAATTCACCCCTCCACTTT. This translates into CASSFRNSPLHF.

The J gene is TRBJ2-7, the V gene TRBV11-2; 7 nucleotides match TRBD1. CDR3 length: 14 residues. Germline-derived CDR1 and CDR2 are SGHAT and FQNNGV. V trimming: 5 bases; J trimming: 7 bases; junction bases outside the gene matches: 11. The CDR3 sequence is CASSPIGTVGEQYF. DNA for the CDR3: TGTGCCAGCAGCCCGATAGGGACAGTAGGAGAGCAGTACTTC.

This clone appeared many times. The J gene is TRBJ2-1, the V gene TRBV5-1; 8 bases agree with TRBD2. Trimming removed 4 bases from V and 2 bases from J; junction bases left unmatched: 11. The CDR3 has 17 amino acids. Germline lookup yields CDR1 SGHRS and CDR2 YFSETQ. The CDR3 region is CASSPTPSGSTYNEQFF. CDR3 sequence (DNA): TGCGCCAGCAGCCCAACCCCCAGCGGGAGTACCTACAATGAGCAGTTCTTC.

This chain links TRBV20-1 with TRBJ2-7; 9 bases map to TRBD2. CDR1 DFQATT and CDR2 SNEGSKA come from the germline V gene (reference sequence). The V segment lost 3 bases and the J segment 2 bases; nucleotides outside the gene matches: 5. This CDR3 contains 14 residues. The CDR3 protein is CSASRLAGTYEQYF. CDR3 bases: TGCAGTGCTAGTAGGCTAGCGGGGACCTACGAGCAGTACTTC.